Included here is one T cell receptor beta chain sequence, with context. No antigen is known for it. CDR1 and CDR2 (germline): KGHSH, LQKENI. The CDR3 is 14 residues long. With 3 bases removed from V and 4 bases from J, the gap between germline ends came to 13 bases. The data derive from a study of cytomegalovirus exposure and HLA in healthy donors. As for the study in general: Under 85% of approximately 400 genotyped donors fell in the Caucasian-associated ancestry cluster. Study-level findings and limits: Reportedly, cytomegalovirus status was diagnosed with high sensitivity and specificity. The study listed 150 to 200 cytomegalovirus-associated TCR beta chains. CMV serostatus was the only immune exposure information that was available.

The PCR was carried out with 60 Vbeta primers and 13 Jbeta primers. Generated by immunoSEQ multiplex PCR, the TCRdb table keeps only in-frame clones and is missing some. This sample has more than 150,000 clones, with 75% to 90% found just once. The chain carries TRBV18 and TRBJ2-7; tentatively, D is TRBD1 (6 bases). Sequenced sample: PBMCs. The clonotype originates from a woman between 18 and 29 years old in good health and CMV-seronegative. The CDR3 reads CASSPPQGFYEQYF. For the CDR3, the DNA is TGTGCCAGCTCACCTCCACAGGGCTTTTACGAGCAGTACTTC.